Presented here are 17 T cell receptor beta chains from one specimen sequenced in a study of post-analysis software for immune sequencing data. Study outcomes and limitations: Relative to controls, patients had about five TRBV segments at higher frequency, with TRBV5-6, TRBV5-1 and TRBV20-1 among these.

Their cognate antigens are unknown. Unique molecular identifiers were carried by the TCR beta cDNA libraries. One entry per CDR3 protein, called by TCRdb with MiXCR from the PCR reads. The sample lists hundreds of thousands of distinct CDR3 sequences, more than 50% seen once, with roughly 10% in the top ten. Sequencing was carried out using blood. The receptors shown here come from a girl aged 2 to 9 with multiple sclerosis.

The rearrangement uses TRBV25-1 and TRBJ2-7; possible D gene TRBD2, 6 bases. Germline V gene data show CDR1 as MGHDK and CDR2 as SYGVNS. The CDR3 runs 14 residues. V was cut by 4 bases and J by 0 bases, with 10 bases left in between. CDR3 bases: TGTGCCAGCAGTGGACTAGACAACTCCTACGAGCAGTACTTC. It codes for CASSGLDNSYEQYF.

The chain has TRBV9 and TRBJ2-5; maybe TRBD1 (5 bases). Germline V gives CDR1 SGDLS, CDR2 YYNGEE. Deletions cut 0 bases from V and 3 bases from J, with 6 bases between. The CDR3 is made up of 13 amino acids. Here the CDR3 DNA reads TGTGCCAGCAGCGTAGGGACAAAAGAGACCCAGTACTTC. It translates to CASSVGTKETQYF. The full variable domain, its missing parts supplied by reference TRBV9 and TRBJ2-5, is DSGVTQTPKHLITATGQRVTLRCSPRSGDLSVYWYQQSLDQGLQFLIQYYNGEERAKGNILERFSAQQFPDLHSELNLSSLELGDSALYFCASSVGTKETQYFGPGTRLLVL.

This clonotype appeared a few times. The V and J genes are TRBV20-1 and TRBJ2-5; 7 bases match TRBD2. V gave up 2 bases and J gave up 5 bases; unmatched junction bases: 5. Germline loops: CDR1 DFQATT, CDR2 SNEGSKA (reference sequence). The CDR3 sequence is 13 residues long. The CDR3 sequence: CSARRAGKETQYF. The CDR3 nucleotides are TGCAGTGCTAGAAGAGCGGGAAAGGAGACCCAGTACTTC.

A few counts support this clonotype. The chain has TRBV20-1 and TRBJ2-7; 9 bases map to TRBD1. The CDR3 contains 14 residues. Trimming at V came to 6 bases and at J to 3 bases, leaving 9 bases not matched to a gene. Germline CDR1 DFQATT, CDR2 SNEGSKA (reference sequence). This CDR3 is CSAPGPGQGYEQYF. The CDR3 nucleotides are TGCAGTGCACCCGGCCCGGGACAGGGCTACGAGCAGTACTTC.

CDR3 region: CASSPTGGLAGYNEQFF. The CDR3 DNA reads as TGTGCCAGCAGCCCGACGGGAGGACTAGCGGGTTACAATGAGCAGTTCTTC. The J gene is TRBJ2-1, the V gene TRBV6-2 or TRBV6-3, with TRBD2 matching over 11 bases. There are 17 residues in the CDR3. V gave up 6 bases and J gave up 4 bases; unmatched junction bases: 11. Germline loops: CDR1 MNHEY, CDR2 SVGEGT.

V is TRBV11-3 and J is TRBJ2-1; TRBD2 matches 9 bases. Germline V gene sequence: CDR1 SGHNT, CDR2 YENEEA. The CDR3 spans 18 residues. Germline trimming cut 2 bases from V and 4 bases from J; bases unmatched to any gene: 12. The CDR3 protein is CASSLTALAGSVYNEQFF. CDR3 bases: TGTGCCAGCAGCTTAACGGCCCTAGCGGGGTCGGTATACAATGAGCAGTTCTTC.

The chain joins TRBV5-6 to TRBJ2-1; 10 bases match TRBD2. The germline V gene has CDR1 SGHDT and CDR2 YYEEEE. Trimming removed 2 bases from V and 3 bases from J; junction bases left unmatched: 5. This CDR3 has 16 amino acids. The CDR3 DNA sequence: TGTGCCAGCAGCTTAGGACTAGCGGATAGCTACAATGAGCAGTTCTTC. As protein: CASSLGLADSYNEQFF.

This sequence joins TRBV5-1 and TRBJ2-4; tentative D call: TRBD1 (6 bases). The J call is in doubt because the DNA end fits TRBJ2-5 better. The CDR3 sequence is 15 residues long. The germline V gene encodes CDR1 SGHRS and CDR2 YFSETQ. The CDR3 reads CASSLETGWGETQYF. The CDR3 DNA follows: TGCGCCAGCAGCTTGGAAACAGGGTGGGGAGAGACCCAGTACTTC.

The CDR3 DNA follows: TGTGCCAGCAGCTCCGGGGTGGACCAGTACTTC. Translation gives CASSSGVDQYF. The V and J genes are TRBV11-2 and TRBJ2-5, with TRBD2 as a possible D gene (5 bases). CDR3 length: 11 residues. Trimming left V 4 bases short and J 10 bases short, with 10 bases between. The V gene's germline CDR1 is SGHAT and CDR2 FQNNGV. Complete variable domain (other parts from reference TRBV11-2 and TRBJ2-5): EAGVAQSPRYKIIEKRQSVAFWCNPISGHATLYWYQQILGQGPKLLIQFQNNGVVDDSQLPKDRFSAERLKGVDSTLKIQPAKLEDSAVYLCASSSGVDQYFGPGTRLLVL.

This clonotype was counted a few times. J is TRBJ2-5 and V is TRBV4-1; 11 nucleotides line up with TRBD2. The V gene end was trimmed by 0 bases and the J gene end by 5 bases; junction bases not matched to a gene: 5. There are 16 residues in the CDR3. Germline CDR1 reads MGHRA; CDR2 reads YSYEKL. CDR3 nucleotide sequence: TGCGCCAGCAGCCAAGAATATAGCGGGAGGGGTGAGACCCAGTACTTC. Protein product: CASSQEYSGRGETQYF.

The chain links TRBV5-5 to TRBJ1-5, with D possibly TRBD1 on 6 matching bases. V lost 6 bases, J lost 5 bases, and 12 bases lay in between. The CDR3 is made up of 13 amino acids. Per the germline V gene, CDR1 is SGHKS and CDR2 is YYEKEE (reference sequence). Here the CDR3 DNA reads TGTGCCAGCAACGGGACACCCGATCAGCCCCAGCATTTT. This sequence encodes CASNGTPDQPQHF.

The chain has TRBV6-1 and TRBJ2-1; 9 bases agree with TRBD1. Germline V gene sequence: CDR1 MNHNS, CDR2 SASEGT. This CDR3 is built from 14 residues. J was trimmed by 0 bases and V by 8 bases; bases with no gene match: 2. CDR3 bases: TGTGCCAGCTCACAGGGGGCCTCCTACAATGAGCAGTTCTTC. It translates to CASSQGASYNEQFF.

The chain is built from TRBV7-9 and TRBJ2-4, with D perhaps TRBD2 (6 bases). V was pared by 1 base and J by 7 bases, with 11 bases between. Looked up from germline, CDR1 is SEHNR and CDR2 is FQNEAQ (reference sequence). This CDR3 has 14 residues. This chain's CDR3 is CASSLEGGMNIQYF. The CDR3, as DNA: TGTGCCAGCAGCTTAGAAGGAGGGATGAACATTCAGTACTTC.

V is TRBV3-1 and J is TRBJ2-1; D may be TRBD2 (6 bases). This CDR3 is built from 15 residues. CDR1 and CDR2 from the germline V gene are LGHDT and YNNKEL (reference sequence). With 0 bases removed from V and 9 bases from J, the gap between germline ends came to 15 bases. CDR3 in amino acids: CASSQDLVGRSEQFF. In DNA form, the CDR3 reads TGTGCCAGCAGCCAAGATTTGGTAGGGAGGAGTGAGCAGTTCTTC.

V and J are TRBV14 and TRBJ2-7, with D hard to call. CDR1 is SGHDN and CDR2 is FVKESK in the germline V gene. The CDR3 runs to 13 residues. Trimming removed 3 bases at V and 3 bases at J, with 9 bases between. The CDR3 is CASSQSTYYEQYF. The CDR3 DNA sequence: TGTGCCAGCAGCCAGAGCACCTACTACGAGCAGTACTTC.

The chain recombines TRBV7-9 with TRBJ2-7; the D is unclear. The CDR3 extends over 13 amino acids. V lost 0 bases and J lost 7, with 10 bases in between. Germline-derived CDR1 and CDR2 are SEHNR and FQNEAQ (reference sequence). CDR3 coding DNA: TGTGCCAGCAGCTTAGCGGCCCCCCAGGAGCAGTACTTC. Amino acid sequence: CASSLAAPQEQYF.

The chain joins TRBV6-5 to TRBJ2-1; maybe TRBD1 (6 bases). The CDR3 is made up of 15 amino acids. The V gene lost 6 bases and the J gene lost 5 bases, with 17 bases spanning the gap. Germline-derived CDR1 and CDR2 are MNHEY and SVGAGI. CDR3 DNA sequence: TGTGCCAGCAGGTACCAATTACAGGGAAACAATGAGCAGTTCTTC. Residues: CASRYQLQGNNEQFF.